A selection of T cell receptor beta chains follows, all from one sample in a study of molecular identifiers for immune sequencing clone quantification. TCRdb redid the calling of the PCR reads with MiXCR, one entry per CDR3 protein. The repertoire has roughly 320,000 distinct CDR3 sequences, over 20% of them found once; the top ten carry more than 0.8%. The sample consisted of naive CD8+ T cells from blood, with Jurkat cell RNA spiked in. All receptors derive from a human donor in good health. Some libraries in this study had Jurkat cell RNA spiked in. Both conserved end residues are part of each CDR3. Each record gives: clone size, J gene, V gene, D gene, CDR3 protein, CDR3 DNA. A D gene is named only where the DNA matches it firmly. The size of a clone is reported for some rows only, either as once, few or many, or as a class for expanded clones.

>many|TRBJ2-5|TRBV29-1|TRBD1
CSVGSQGDPETQYF
TGCAGCGTTGGGTCACAGGGGGACCCAGAGACCCAGTACTTC
>NA|TRBJ2-3|TRBV5-1|NA
CASSLWGEASADTQYF
TGCGCCAGCAGCTTGTGGGGGGAAGCGAGCGCAGATACGCAGTATTTT
>few|TRBJ2-3|TRBV12-3/TRBV12-4|NA
CASSLGVYTDTQYF
TGTGCCAGCAGTTTAGGGGTCTACACAGATACGCAGTATTTT
>many|TRBJ1-1|TRBV6-2/TRBV6-3|NA
CASSYTGSSTEAFF
TGTGCCAGCAGTTACACGGGTTCGAGCACTGAAGCTTTCTTT
>many|TRBJ2-3|TRBV2|NA
CASLGDSTDTQYF
TGTGCCAGCCTCGGGGACAGCACAGATACGCAGTATTTT
>NA|TRBJ2-3|TRBV28|TRBD1
CAGSLQRLTGKSTDTQYF
TGTGCCGGCAGTTTACAACGGCTGACAGGGAAAAGCACAGATACGCAGTATTTT
>many|TRBJ1-5|TRBV20-1|NA
CSARAPPTWNQPQHF
TGCAGTGCTAGAGCCCCCCCGACATGGAATCAGCCCCAGCATTTT
>few|TRBJ2-6|TRBV19|NA
CASAAGSGANVLTF
TGTGCCAGCGCGGCAGGGTCCGGGGCCAACGTCCTGACTTTC
>many|TRBJ2-3|TRBV28|NA
CASSLQGFATDTQYF
TGTGCCAGCAGTTTACAGGGATTTGCGACAGATACGCAGTATTTT
>many|TRBJ2-1|TRBV11-2|TRBD2
CASSSVGGLAYNEQFF
TGTGCCAGCAGCTCGGTTGGCGGACTAGCCTACAATGAGCAGTTCTTC
>many|TRBJ2-2|TRBV6-6|TRBD1
CASSLPGGRNTGELFF
TGTGCCAGCAGTCTCCCAGGGGGCAGGAACACCGGGGAGCTGTTTTTT
>many|TRBJ1-1|TRBV15|NA
CATSTTTQGTEAFF
TGTGCCACCAGCACCACAACACAGGGCACTGAAGCTTTCTTT
>NA|TRBJ2-5|TRBV10-2|NA
CASTPNGAQYF
TGCGCCAGCACCCCTAATGGGGCCCAGTACTTC
>many|TRBJ2-6|TRBV10-2|NA
CASNGGDSGANVLTF
TGCGCCAGCAATGGGGGAGATTCTGGGGCCAACGTCCTGACTTTC
>many|TRBJ2-4|TRBV12-3/TRBV12-4|NA
CASSFGGGKNIQYF
TGTGCCAGCAGTTTTGGAGGAGGTAAAAACATTCAGTACTTC
>many|TRBJ2-2|TRBV28|NA
CASSPPVAGASTGELFF
TGTGCCAGCAGTCCCCCCGTGGCGGGGGCTAGCACCGGGGAGCTGTTTTTT
>many|TRBJ1-1|TRBV7-9|TRBD1
CASSIPDGQGILGTEAFF
TGTGCCAGCAGCATTCCCGATGGACAGGGGATTTTGGGCACTGAAGCTTTCTTT